This T cell receptor (beta chain) comes out of a study of T-cell memory formation after mild COVID-19. Whole-study context: Clusters were largely donor specific.

Turning to this clonotype: Antigen unknown.

With constant-segment primers, 5'RACE yielded cDNA libraries of TCR alpha and TCR beta that carried sample barcodes and UMIs. A single record per CDR3 protein comes from TCRdb applying MiXCR to the 5' RACE reads. The sample yields about 210,000 distinct CDR3 sequences, around 27% seen once. Study-level results: Pre-infection memory contained some responding clones, which suggested that cross-reactive memory had joined.

The junction had 5 bases not matched to a gene; V was cut back by 3 bases and J by 7 bases. The CDR3 has 15 residues. CDR1 and CDR2 (germline): SGHTA, FQGNSA. The TCR originated in an adult woman who had mild COVID-19 (a few samples of this study predate the infection). Cell type and time point are not known. The chain is built from TRBV7-2 and TRBJ2-1, with 11 bases lining up with TRBD2. Sample: PBMCs or a T cell subset sorted from them (not recorded which). The CDR3 coding sequence is TGTGCCAGCAGCTTCACTAGCGGGGGAGGGAATGAGCAGTTCTTC. Residues: CASSFTSGGGNEQFF.